Following are 18 T cell receptor beta chains from one sample sequenced in a study of T-cell memory formation after mild COVID-19. TCRdb re-called the 5' RACE reads through MiXCR, storing one row per CDR3 protein. In the table there are roughly 410,000 distinct CDR3 sequences, approximately 24% of which are singletons. Sequenced: PBMCs or a T cell subset sorted from them (not recorded which). The origin of the receptors is an adult woman who had mild COVID-19 (a few samples of this study predate the infection). Cell type and time point are not known.

Only a few counts were recorded for this clonotype. The chain joins TRBV28 to TRBJ2-1; TRBD2 is a possible D gene (6 bases). Deletions cut 2 bases from V and 4 bases from J, with 18 bases between. This CDR3 has 17 residues. Per germline, CDR1 MDHEN and CDR2 SYDVKM. The CDR3 sequence: CASSLTRREGRYNEQFF. CDR3 bases: TGTGCCAGCAGTTTAACGCGGCGGGAAGGCCGGTACAATGAGCAGTTCTTC.

This clonotype has only a few counts. The rearrangement uses TRBV21-1 and TRBJ2-7. TRBV21-1 constitutes a pseudogene. The CDR3 runs to 10 residues. CDR3 in amino acids: CARPTPRQYF. The CDR3 nucleotides are TGTGCCCGTCCTACCCCAAGGCAGTACTTC.

The rearrangement joins TRBV7-2 to TRBJ2-1; D unclear. The CDR3 sequence is 15 residues long. Trimming stripped 0 bases from V and 4 bases from J, with 10 bases between. CDR1 is SGHTA and CDR2 is FQGNSA in the germline V gene. The CDR3 loop reads CASSLALSTYNEQFF. Here the CDR3 DNA reads TGTGCCAGCAGCTTAGCGCTATCCACTTACAATGAGCAGTTCTTC.

The chain has TRBV12-3 or TRBV12-4 and TRBJ1-5; 10 nucleotides line up with TRBD1. Germline trimming cut 4 bases from V and 2 bases from J; bases unmatched to any gene: 2. The CDR3 has 15 amino acids. The CDR3 loop is CASSSGTGGNQPQHF. CDR3 DNA: TGTGCCAGCAGTTCGGGGACAGGGGGCAATCAGCCCCAGCATTTT.

This clonotype has only a few counts. CDR3 bases: TGTGCCAGCAGCTTGCGTAGCGGGGTAACAGATACGCAGTATTTT. Protein product: CASSLRSGVTDTQYF. The V and J genes are TRBV5-6 and TRBJ2-3, with 8 nucleotides matching TRBD2. Trimming at V came to 1 base and at J to 3 bases, leaving 4 bases not matched to a gene. The CDR3 runs to 15 residues. The germline CDR1 and CDR2 sequences are SGHDT and YYEEEE.

This clonotype has only a few counts. The CDR3 DNA reads as TGTGCCAGCAGCCAACCGACCGGGACTAGTATGCTTGAGCAGTTCTTC. Translation: CASSQPTGTSMLEQFF. V is TRBV4-2 and J is TRBJ2-1, with TRBD2 identical over 8 bases. Germline V gene lookup returns CDR1 LGHNA and CDR2 YNFKEQ. V was pared by 2 bases and J by 9 bases, with 12 bases of the junction left unmatched. This CDR3 spans 16 amino acids.

The rearrangement links TRBV10-3 to TRBJ2-2, with 12 bases that match TRBD1. CDR1 and CDR2 from the germline V gene are ENHRY and SYGVKD. Germline trimming cut 4 bases from V and 4 bases from J; bases unmatched to any gene: 10. The CDR3 is 18 amino acids. The DNA of the CDR3 is TGTGCCATCAGTGCCCGGGACAGGGGGCGCGGGAGCACCGGGGAGCTGTTTTTT. This encodes CAISARDRGRGSTGELFF.

This clonotype was detected once. This chain connects TRBV7-9 to TRBJ2-2; no firm D call. From germline, CDR1 is SEHNR and CDR2 FQNEAQ (reference sequence). The V gene lost 0 bases and the J gene lost 4 bases, with 12 bases spanning the gap. The length of the CDR3 is 16 residues. The CDR3 loop reads CASSLASGPLTGELFF. CDR3 in DNA: TGTGCCAGCAGCTTAGCGTCAGGACCCCTCACCGGGGAGCTGTTTTTT.

V is TRBV20-1 and J is TRBJ1-1, with a tentative D call TRBD1 (5 bases). V was clipped by 4 bases and J by 5 bases, with 11 bases between them. CDR1 is DFQATT and CDR2 is SNEGSKA in the germline V gene (reference sequence). The CDR3 covers 12 residues. CDR3 sequence reads: CSAIQGVTEAFF. CDR3 in DNA: TGCAGTGCTATCCAGGGAGTAACTGAAGCTTTCTTT.

The chain recombines TRBV7-9 with TRBJ2-7; 7 nucleotides agree with TRBD1. The V gene's germline CDR1 is SEHNR and CDR2 FQNEAQ (reference sequence). With V trimmed by 5 bases and J by 3 bases, 4 bases remained unmatched. This CDR3 has 13 residues. The CDR3, as DNA: TGTGCCAGCAGCACGGGACAGTTCTACGAGCAGTACTTC. Its translation: CASSTGQFYEQYF.

The chain joins TRBV7-3 to TRBJ2-3; D not certain. The CDR3 is 14 amino acids. In germline, CDR1 is SGHTA, CDR2 FQGTGA. Deletions cut 2 bases from V and 3 bases from J, with 9 bases between. CDR3 loop: CASSLGRKTDTQYF. CDR3 sequence (DNA): TGTGCCAGCAGCTTAGGGCGTAAAACAGATACGCAGTATTTT.

Ten or more counts support this clonotype. V usage is TRBV7-3 and J usage is TRBJ1-1; D remains ambiguous. This CDR3 region has 13 residues. From germline, CDR1 is SGHTA and CDR2 FQGTGA. V gave up 1 base and J gave up 0 bases, with 3 bases separating them. The CDR3 DNA is TGTGCCAGCAGCTTAAAAGTGAACACTGAAGCTTTCTTT. It is translated as CASSLKVNTEAFF.

This rearrangement joins TRBV14 to TRBJ2-7; TRBD1 agrees at 8 bases. The germline gives CDR1 SGHDN, CDR2 FVKESK. The V and J ends lost 5 bases and 2 bases, in that order; junction bases with no gene match: 8. This CDR3 region has 15 residues. The CDR3 loop is CASSSRAQGAYEQYF. CDR3 DNA: TGTGCCAGCAGCTCGAGAGCACAGGGGGCCTACGAGCAGTACTTC.

The chain has TRBV6-6 and TRBJ1-4; TRBD1 aligns across 7 bases. V was pared by 5 bases and J by 7 bases, with 7 bases of the junction left unmatched. Germline V gene data show CDR1 as MNHNY and CDR2 as SVGAGI (reference sequence). This CDR3 region has 14 residues. The CDR3 region has the DNA TGTGCCAGCAGTCCCGACAGGGCAGGTGAAAAACTGTTTTTT. Its protein product is CASSPDRAGEKLFF.

This clonotype was recorded a few times. The V gene is TRBV5-1, the J gene TRBJ2-4, with D unresolved. Germline loops: CDR1 SGHRS, CDR2 YFSETQ. Deletions cut 0 bases from V and 6 bases from J, with 10 bases between. CDR3 length: 14 amino acids. The CDR3 loop reads CASSLGYRGNIQYF. Written as DNA, the CDR3 is TGCGCCAGCAGCTTGGGATACAGAGGAAACATTCAGTACTTC.

The chain has TRBV7-2 and TRBJ2-7, with TRBD2 identical over 7 bases. CDR3 size: 14 residues. Trimming took 3 bases from V and 3 from J; bases not matched to a gene: 5. CDR1 SGHTA and CDR2 FQGNSA come from the germline V gene. CDR3 protein: CASSFGEGGYEQYF. CDR3 nucleotide sequence: TGTGCCAGCAGCTTTGGGGAGGGAGGCTACGAGCAGTACTTC. The whole variable domain, filled in from reference TRBV7-2 and TRBJ2-7, reads GAGVSQSPSNKVTEKGKDVELRCDPISGHTALYWYRQSLGQGLEFLIYFQGNSAPDKSGLPSDRFSAERTGGSVSTLTIQRTQQEDSAVYLCASSFGEGGYEQYFGPGTRLTVT.

Comment on this clonotype: Mismatch with germline at one junction end may stem from a read error. The chain recombines TRBV12-3 or TRBV12-4 with TRBJ2-3, with D uncertain. The CDR3 runs to 16 residues. CDR3: CASSFYSIVATNTQYF. CDR3 DNA: TGTGCCAGCAGTTTTTATTCCATCGTAGCCACAAATACGCAGTATTTT.

This clonotype occurred a few times. The CDR3 sequence is CAWSVGRLAGGRQETQYF. The CDR3 nucleotides are TGTGCCTGGAGTGTGGGCCGACTAGCGGGGGGTAGGCAAGAGACCCAGTACTTC. The chain employs TRBV30 and TRBJ2-5; 13 bases are shared with TRBD2. This CDR3 region has 18 residues. The V gene end was trimmed by 0 bases and the J gene end by 2 bases; junction bases not matched to a gene: 9. CDR1 GTSNPN and CDR2 SVGIG come from the germline V gene (reference sequence).